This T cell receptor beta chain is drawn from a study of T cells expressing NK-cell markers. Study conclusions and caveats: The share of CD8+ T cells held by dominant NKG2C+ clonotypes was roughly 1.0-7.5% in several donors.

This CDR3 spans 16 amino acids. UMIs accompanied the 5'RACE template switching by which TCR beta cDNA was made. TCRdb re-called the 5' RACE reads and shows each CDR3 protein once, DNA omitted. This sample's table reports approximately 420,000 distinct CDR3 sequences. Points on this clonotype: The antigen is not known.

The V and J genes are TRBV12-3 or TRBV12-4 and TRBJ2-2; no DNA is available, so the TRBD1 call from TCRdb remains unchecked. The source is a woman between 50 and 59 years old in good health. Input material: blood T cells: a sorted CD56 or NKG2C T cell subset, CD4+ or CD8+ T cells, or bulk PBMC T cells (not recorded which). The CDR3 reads CASSLRTGQGTGELFF.